Listed here are 10 T cell receptor beta chains from one sample, sequenced in a study of CD8+ T cells in alopecia areata. This sample's treatment: oral pan-JAK inhibitor, 5-10 mg twice daily. In each case, RNA was isolated and then reverse transcribed into cDNA as the sequencing template. Clones were read by immunoSEQ multiplex PCR, and TCRdb kept only the in-frame ones, dropping some. The sample contains roughly 230,000 clones, over 40% of which appear only once. Source: CD4+ T cells sorted from blood, taken at approximately week 37, from a patient treated with tofacitinib. The receptors stem from a human donor with alopecia areata.

This clone has more than one count but fewer than ten. This chain links TRBV29-1 with TRBJ2-1; TRBD1 matches 9 bases. CDR1 is SQVTM, CDR2 ANQGSEA, per germline. V shed 6 bases, J shed 8 bases, and the junction held 5 bases outside the gene matches. The CDR3 runs 12 residues. CDR3 amino acids: CSVDRGGDEQFF. CDR3 nucleotide sequence: TGCAGCGTCGACAGGGGGGGGGATGAGCAGTTCTTC.

V is TRBV5-1 and J is TRBJ2-7; D possibly corresponds to TRBD2 (6 bases). The CDR3 loop spans 14 amino acids. Germline V CDR1 and CDR2: SGHRS, YFSETQ. V was clipped by 0 bases and J by 3 bases, with 10 bases between them. DNA of the CDR3: TGCGCCAGCAGCTTGGGGAGCGGGCGCTACGAGCAGTACTTC. Translating it yields CASSLGSGRYEQYF.

Only one count was recorded for this clone. The chain joins TRBV30 to TRBJ2-7, with TRBD1 as a possible D gene (6 bases). The CDR3 contains 13 residues. V was pared by 4 bases and J by 7 bases, with 17 bases between. Germline CDR1 is GTSNPN and CDR2 is SVGIG (reference sequence). For the CDR3, the DNA is TGTGCCTGGAAGGGGGTCAGGGCCGGTGAGCAGTACTTC. This codes for CAWKGVRAGEQYF.

The V gene is TRBV29-1, the J gene TRBJ1-2, with D uncertain. The CDR3 runs to 14 residues. Trimming shortened V by 2 bases and J by 3 bases, and 13 bases separated the two germline ends. Germline CDR1 reads SQVTM; CDR2 reads ANQGSEA. The CDR3 bases are TGCAGCGTTGAAAGTGGCGGGGAGCACTATGGCTACACCTTC. It yields the protein CSVESGGEHYGYTF.

CDR3 in amino acids: CASSLRTGGASGANVLTF. The DNA for the CDR3 is TGCGCCAGCAGCCTTCGGACAGGAGGGGCCTCTGGGGCCAACGTCCTGACTTTC. The chain is built from TRBV4-3 and TRBJ2-6, with D tentatively TRBD1 (7 bases). Germline V lookup: CDR1 LGHNA, CDR2 YSLEER. The V gene lost 4 bases and the J gene lost 0 bases, with 16 bases spanning the gap. The CDR3 consists of 18 residues.

The rearrangement uses TRBV29-1 and TRBJ2-5, with D possibly TRBD2 on 5 matching bases. The germline V gene encodes CDR1 SQVTM and CDR2 ANQGSEA. V was pared by 3 bases and J by 11 bases, with 13 bases between. The CDR3 totals 11 residues. CDR3 sequence (DNA): TGCAGCGTTGAGGGGAAGAGGGAGCAGTACTTC. Its translation: CSVEGKREQYF.

This clone was detected many times. This sample also contains other DNA sequences that code for the same CDR3. The chain has TRBV7-2 and TRBJ2-5, with TRBD2 matching 14 bases. Per germline, CDR1 SGHTA and CDR2 FQGNSA. This CDR3 is 14 amino acids long. The J segment lost 4 bases and the V segment lost 5 bases, leaving 0 bases of the junction unmatched. The CDR3: CASSGTSGRETQYF. CDR3 in DNA: TGTGCCAGCAGCGGGACTAGCGGGAGAGAGACCCAGTACTTC.

This clone was recorded many times. This rearrangement joins TRBV7-3 to TRBJ2-3; D unresolved. The V end lost 0 bases, the J end lost 4 bases, and 8 bases lay between the germline ends. Germline V gene data show CDR1 as SGHTA and CDR2 as FQGTGA. This CDR3 has 14 amino acids. The chain's CDR3 is CASSLTRNADTQYF. DNA of the CDR3: TGTGCCAGCAGCTTAACTAGGAACGCAGATACGCAGTATTTT.

V usage is TRBV2 and J usage is TRBJ2-7; the D gene could be TRBD1 or TRBD2 (5 bases each). Germline V gene lookup returns CDR1 SNHLY and CDR2 FYNNEI. The CDR3 has 14 residues. The V end was cut by 6 bases, the J end by 0 bases, with 12 bases between. CDR3 DNA: TGTGCCAGCAGGTCCGGGACGGGCTCCTACGAGCAGTACTTC. It codes for CASRSGTGSYEQYF.

The chain joins TRBV29-1 to TRBJ1-2; a weak D match, TRBD1 (6 bases). V gave up 4 bases and J gave up 0 bases, with 24 bases separating them. Germline CDR1 reads SQVTM; CDR2 reads ANQGSEA. The CDR3 extends over 18 amino acids. The CDR3 sequence is CSVVEDKGGVQPNYGYTF. For the CDR3, the DNA is TGCAGCGTTGTAGAGGACAAGGGGGGCGTGCAACCTAACTATGGCTACACCTTC.